Listed below are T cell receptor beta chains from one sample, sequenced in a study of beta chain features in type 1 diabetes. Clones were read by immunoSEQ multiplex PCR, and TCRdb kept only the in-frame ones, dropping some. The table includes over 300,000 clones, around 9.7% detected once. The sample consisted of central memory CD4+ T cells from blood. These receptors were collected from a man aged 30-40 years with type 1 diabetes. Both conserved end residues are part of each CDR3.

TRBJ2-1	TRBV4-3	CASSQDPAGASYNEQFF
TRBJ2-1	TRBV10-3	CAIQAGGSAGNEQFF
TRBJ1-6	TRBV9	CASSTRRNSPLHF
TRBJ2-3	TRBV21-1	CASSGSGTGTDTQYF
TRBJ1-6	TRBV6-5	CASSYSRQKNNSPLHF
TRBJ1-1	TRBV19	CASRQGAGVSIAFF
TRBJ1-1	TRBV2	CASSATGQGNTEAFF
TRBJ2-7	TRBV6-5	CASSYSIAGYEQYF
TRBJ1-2	TRBV5-4	CASSGDRLYGYTF
TRBJ2-5	TRBV2	CASSGQAEETQYF
TRBJ2-2	TRBV9	CASSARGTGGDGELFF
TRBJ2-3	TRBV9	CASSVGQGSTDTQYF
.	TRBV7-2	CASSLDSGTYEQYF
TRBJ2-7	TRBV10-3	CAISTGDRGPYEQYF
TRBJ1-2	TRBV30	CAWSVGYGYGYTF
TRBJ2-5	TRBV7-2	CASSPPTGHIQETQYF
TRBJ1-1	TRBV27	CATKVGTEAFF
TRBJ2-7	TRBV28	CASSFFSVPGQPRTYEQYF
TRBJ1-2	TRBV10-3	CASRVLTGTDGYTF
TRBJ1-1	TRBV7-2	CASSLEQGYTEAFF
TRBJ2-5	TRBV6-1	CASSFYRAQETQYF
TRBJ2-2	TRBV9	CASSVGLAGARTTGELFF
TRBJ2-5	TRBV27	CASSHSYNQETQYF
TRBJ1-5	TRBV7-2	CASSLGQGAGQPQHF
TRBJ1-6	TRBV28	CASSSSRQGARSPLHF
TRBJ2-7	TRBV5-1	CASSTGENYEQYF
TRBJ2-3	TRBV6-4	CASSGTGADTQYF